This note documents a single T cell receptor (beta chain) sequence. Its target is not known. The data stem from a study of CD8 T cells in Susac syndrome. The T cells that were sequenced for TCR beta were CD8+ and CD4+ cells from blood. Bulk CD8+ and CD4+ cells came from magnetic negative isolation; CD8+ TEMRA by FACS. Random hexamers were used to reverse transcribe the RNA input (roughly 0.5 to 1 ug). Across 54 Vbeta and 13 Jbeta, TCR beta CDR3 was amplified with immunoSEQ multiplex PCR. TCRdb reanalysed the immunoSEQ multiplex PCR reads using MiXCR and keeps one entry per CDR3 protein. Of around 190,000 distinct CDR3 sequences in the sample, over 85% were seen once. Trimming at V came to 2 bases and at J to 12 bases, leaving 8 bases not matched to a gene. CDR1 is SGDLS, CDR2 YYNGEE, per germline. The CDR3 has 13 amino acids. Study conclusions and caveats: The study conceded that its TCR sequencing and HLA analysis involved relatively few individuals.

Specimen: CD4+ T cells from PBMCs. This receptor was taken from a human donor in good health. This chain joins TRBV9 and TRBJ1-2; 9 bases map to TRBD1. CDR3 region: CASSVLQGARHTF. The CDR3 nucleotides are TGTGCCAGCAGCGTGTTACAGGGGGCGCGACACACCTTC.